The 9 T cell receptor beta chains listed next were all sequenced from one sample in a study of blood T cell repertoires in COVID-19. The method was immunoSEQ multiplex PCR; TCRdb's version includes in-frame clones alone and lacks a portion of them. The sample consists of roughly 250,000 clones, 75% to 90% of them appearing once. Material for sequencing was PBMCs or T cells enriched from blood (not recorded which). The origin of the receptors is a young woman who had recovered from COVID-19.

V gene TRBV6-5 combines with J gene TRBJ1-2, with a tentative D call TRBD1 (5 bases). V lost 5 bases to trimming and J lost 6 bases, with 10 bases between them. Germline V CDR1 and CDR2: MNHEY, SVGAGI. CDR3 size: 12 residues. As DNA, the CDR3 is TGTGCCAGCAGTCGTACAGGTCATGGCTACACCTTC. Translating gives CASSRTGHGYTF.

The chain recombines TRBV19 with TRBJ1-2; 10 nucleotides align to TRBD1. V dropped 9 bases and J dropped 3; count of bases not matched to a gene: 10. Germline values: CDR1 LNHDA, CDR2 SQIVND (reference sequence). The CDR3 loop spans 15 amino acids. The CDR3 reads CASRDRGMSDYGYTF. Written as DNA, the CDR3 is TGTGCCAGCCGGGACAGGGGTATGTCGGACTATGGCTACACCTTC.

The chain couples TRBV2 to TRBJ2-7; D might be TRBD1 (6 bases). Germline CDR1 SNHLY, CDR2 FYNNEI. This CDR3 has 15 residues. The V end was cut by 8 bases, the J end by 0 bases, with 17 bases between. The CDR3 DNA is TGTGCCAGCGATACCGGGACAAGGAGCTCCTACGAGCAGTACTTC. The encoded protein is CASDTGTRSSYEQYF.

V and J are TRBV5-4 and TRBJ2-5; D uncertain. Trimming removed 9 bases from V and 5 bases from J, with 11 bases in between. Germline values: CDR1 SGHNT, CDR2 YYREEE (reference sequence). This CDR3 is built from 11 residues. The CDR3 reads CATSIRETQYF. CDR3 in DNA: TGTGCCACCAGTATACGGGAGACCCAGTACTTC.

CDR3 nucleotides: TGTGCCAGCAGCCCAGGACAGGGTTCCTACGAGCAGTACTTC. It translates to CASSPGQGSYEQYF. The rearrangement uses TRBV11-1 and TRBJ2-7, with 8 nucleotides matching TRBD1. This CDR3 contains 14 residues. The germline V gene has CDR1 SGHAT and CDR2 FQDESV (reference sequence). Trimming cost V 5 bases and J 1 base; bases outside gene matches: 4.

V is TRBV7-3 and J is TRBJ2-3, with 14 bases matching TRBD2. Germline loops: CDR1 SGHTA, CDR2 FQGTGA. After removal of 5 bases from V and 5 bases from J, the junction contained 9 bases not matched to a gene. The CDR3 is made up of 17 amino acids. CDR3 region: CASSMTSGGAFLDTQYF. The CDR3 DNA follows: TGTGCCAGCAGCATGACTAGCGGGGGGGCCTTTTTAGATACGCAGTATTTT.

This chain connects TRBV4-2 to TRBJ1-4; unclear D gene. V lost 0 bases to trimming and J lost 0 bases, with 11 bases between them. The length of the CDR3 is 17 residues. CDR1 LGHNA and CDR2 YNFKEQ come from the germline V gene. CDR3 region: CASSQDISGATNEKLFF. As DNA, the CDR3 is TGTGCCAGCAGCCAAGATATTTCGGGAGCAACTAATGAAAAACTGTTTTTT.

This clone appeared once. V is TRBV5-1 and J is TRBJ1-2; 7 bases align to TRBD1. V shed 2 bases and J 4 bases; nucleotides not matched to a gene: 5. Germline assignment: CDR1 SGHRS and CDR2 YFSETQ. This CDR3 has 14 residues. CDR3 sequence (DNA): TGCGCCAGCAGCTTTGACAGGGAAGTCTATGGCTACACCTTC. Its protein is CASSFDREVYGYTF.

The chain combines TRBV28 with TRBJ1-2; D remains ambiguous. V was pared by 6 bases and J by 3 bases, with 2 bases between. Germline CDR1 is MDHEN and CDR2 is SYDVKM. This CDR3 spans 10 amino acids. The CDR3 protein is CASSYYGYTF. The CDR3 nucleotides are TGTGCCAGCAGCTACTATGGCTACACCTTC.